Below, 26 T cell receptor beta chains from the same sample are listed, as sequenced in a study of T-cell reconstitution after alpha-beta-depleted transplantation in children. As it was prepared, the TCRbeta library received unique molecular identifiers. Using its own MiXCR run on the PCR reads, TCRdb lists one record per CDR3 protein. The sample includes about 980,000 distinct CDR3 sequences, roughly 29% seen only once; the top ten take about 28%. Sequencing was performed on PBMCs, mostly from graft donor cells, taken 360 days after TCRalphabeta/CD19-depleted stem cell transplant. The receptors stem from a boy in the first two years of life who had a stem cell transplant for SCID, so the T cells may come from the graft donor.

Details on this clonotype: One end of the junction fails to match germline, which may point to a read error. This chain joins TRBV7-9 and TRBJ1-1, with 10 bases fitting TRBD1. The CDR3 loop spans 10 amino acids. The germline V gene encodes CDR1 SEHNR and CDR2 FQNEAQ (reference sequence). The CDR3 DNA reads as TGTGCCAGCAGCTTAGGGACAGGGGGTTTT. Translating gives CASSLGTGGF.

This clonotype was observed a few times. This sequence joins TRBV3-1 and TRBJ2-1, with 8 bases lining up with TRBD2. There are 15 residues in the CDR3. CDR1 is LGHDT and CDR2 is YNNKEL in the germline V gene (reference sequence). After removal of 4 bases from V and 5 bases from J, the junction contained 7 bases not matched to a gene. CDR3 DNA: TGTGCCAGCAGCCCTGAGGGCGGGGGGAACAATGAGCAGTTCTTC. Translated: CASSPEGGGNNEQFF.

This clonotype appeared a few times. The rearrangement links TRBV2 to TRBJ1-4; TRBD1 might be the D (5 bases). This CDR3 is 12 amino acids long. Germline values: CDR1 SNHLY, CDR2 FYNNEI. This CDR3 reads CAAGQGVEKLFF. The CDR3 nucleotides are TGTGCAGCAGGCCAGGGAGTTGAAAAACTGTTTTTT.

The rearrangement uses TRBV10-3 and TRBJ1-6; TRBD1 agrees at 9 bases. J was trimmed by 10 bases and V by 10 bases; bases with no gene match: 8. The CDR3 totals 13 residues. Germline V lookup: CDR1 ENHRY, CDR2 SYGVKD. CDR3 loop: CATMTGGNSPLHF. The CDR3 region has the DNA TGTGCCACGATGACAGGGGGTAACTCACCCCTCCACTTT.

The chain carries TRBV6-2 or TRBV6-3 and TRBJ2-3, with D tentatively TRBD2 (6 bases). CDR1 is MNHEY, CDR2 SVGEGT, per germline. The germline V and J ends were trimmed by 8 bases and 5 bases, with 17 bases remaining between them. The CDR3 loop spans 14 amino acids. The CDR3 coding sequence is TGTGCCAGCCGATCAGCAGGGAGGAGAGATACGCAGTATTTT. Translating it yields CASRSAGRRDTQYF.

Ten or more counts support this clonotype. The gene calls are TRBV10-3 and TRBJ2-3; D is unclear. V was shortened by 4 bases and J by 2 bases, with 4 bases between the two germline ends. Germline CDR1 and CDR2: ENHRY and SYGVKD. This CDR3 has 12 amino acids. The CDR3 spells CAISVNTDTQYF. The CDR3 DNA sequence: TGTGCCATCAGTGTGAACACAGATACGCAGTATTTT.

There are a few counts of this clonotype. J is TRBJ2-3 and V is TRBV20-1; D is ambiguous. V lost 1 base to trimming and J lost 3 bases, with 5 bases between them. Germline V lookup: CDR1 DFQATT, CDR2 SNEGSKA (reference sequence). This CDR3 spans 12 amino acids. The CDR3 reads CSARVGTDTQYF. CDR3 DNA sequence: TGCAGTGCTAGAGTGGGGACAGATACGCAGTATTTT.

The chain uses TRBV5-6 and TRBJ2-7, with D possibly matching TRBD1 (6 bases). Germline CDR1 SGHDT, CDR2 YYEEEE. Trimming took 5 bases from V and 3 from J, leaving 21 bases between them. The CDR3 contains 16 residues. The DNA of the CDR3 is TGTGCCAGCAGTCTGACCGCCGGGACATTAATCTACGAGCAGTACTTC. Protein: CASSLTAGTLIYEQYF.

This clonotype was counted ten times or more. This sequence joins TRBV29-1 and TRBJ2-7; 9 positions match TRBD1. The V gene end was trimmed by 7 bases and the J gene end by 5 bases; junction bases not matched to a gene: 15. The CDR3 length is 15 residues. Germline CDR1 and CDR2: SQVTM and ANQGSEA. CDR3 nucleotides: TGCAGCGCTAACGAGGCATCGGACAGGGGCGACGAGCAGTACTTC. This codes for CSANEASDRGDEQYF.

This chain links TRBV2 with TRBJ2-3; D is undetermined. Germline V gene data show CDR1 as SNHLY and CDR2 as FYNNEI. The CDR3 has 13 residues. V was cut by 1 base and J by 4 bases, with 6 bases left in between. The CDR3 DNA is TGTGCCAGCAGTGAAGGGGCCCCAGATACGCAGTATTTT. Translating gives CASSEGAPDTQYF. The full variable domain, rest sourced from reference TRBV2 and TRBJ2-3, is EPEVTQTPSHQVTQMGQEVILRCVPISNHLYFYWYRQILGQKVEFLVSFYNNEISEKSEIFDDQFSVERPDGSNFTLKIRSTKLEDSAMYFCASSEGAPDTQYFGPGTRLTVL.

This clonotype was counted a few times. The gene calls are TRBV15 and TRBJ2-2; the D is unclear. Germline CDR1 LNHNV, CDR2 YYDKDF (reference sequence). This CDR3 comprises 17 residues. Trimming shortened V by 3 bases and J by 0 bases, and 14 bases separated the two germline ends. Here the CDR3 reads CATSRALGGTNTGELFF. For the CDR3, the DNA is TGTGCCACCAGCAGGGCCCTCGGCGGCACGAACACCGGGGAGCTGTTTTTT.

This sequence joins TRBV12-3 or TRBV12-4 and TRBJ2-1; TRBD1 agrees at 8 bases. J lost 9 bases, V lost 7 bases, and 8 bases had no gene match. The CDR3 covers 13 residues. CDR3 nucleotides: TGTGCCAGCACCCTGACAGGGGCTGGTGAGCAGTTCTTC. This codes for CASTLTGAGEQFF.

The chain has TRBV12-3 or TRBV12-4 and TRBJ2-5; a weak D match, TRBD2 (6 bases). The CDR3 is 14 amino acids. Between the trimmed V and J ends, which lost 7 bases and 1 base, there was a span of 13 bases. CDR3 residues: CASTPGRFQETQYF. In DNA form, the CDR3 reads TGTGCCAGCACCCCAGGGAGGTTCCAAGAGACCCAGTACTTC.

A few counts support this clonotype. CDR3 DNA: TGCAGTGCTGGAGGGGACAGGGGGCGGAAGACCCAGTACTTC. Encoded protein: CSAGGDRGRKTQYF. The rearrangement links TRBV20-1 to TRBJ2-5; 12 positions match TRBD1. V shed 5 bases and J 6 bases; nucleotides not matched to a gene: 7. CDR3 length: 14 residues. Germline V gene lookup returns CDR1 DFQATT and CDR2 SNEGSKA (reference sequence).

The rearrangement joins TRBV11-2 to TRBJ1-1, with D possibly being TRBD1 (6 bases). Trimming removed 4 bases at V and 0 bases at J, with 18 bases between. The CDR3 is made up of 17 amino acids. Germline CDR1 and CDR2: SGHAT and FQNNGV. The CDR3 region has the DNA TGTGCCAGCAGCTCTCACAGGGTTACGGGTCTGAACACTGAAGCTTTCTTT. Translating it yields CASSSHRVTGLNTEAFF.

This clonotype was seen only a few times. The V and J genes are TRBV7-6 and TRBJ2-3; 9 nucleotides agree with TRBD2. Per the germline V gene, CDR1 is SGHVS and CDR2 is FNYEAQ. Trimming cost V 2 bases and J 1 base; bases outside gene matches: 7. The CDR3 has 17 amino acids. The CDR3 nucleotides are TGTGCCAGCAGCTTATTTGGAGCGGGGGGTGGCACAGATACGCAGTATTTT. It codes for CASSLFGAGGGTDTQYF.

This chain links TRBV5-1 with TRBJ2-1; 9 nucleotides align to TRBD1. The CDR3 runs to 15 residues. Germline V gene sequence: CDR1 SGHRS, CDR2 YFSETQ. The junction had 10 bases not matched to a gene; V was cut back by 7 bases and J by 5 bases. CDR3: CASRLWTGENNEQFF. CDR3 in DNA: TGCGCCAGCCGCCTTTGGACAGGGGAAAACAATGAGCAGTTCTTC. The variable domain in full, completed from reference TRBV5-1 and TRBJ2-1, reads KAGVTQTPRYLIKTRGQQVTLSCSPISGHRSVSWYQQTPGQGLQFLFEYFSETQRNKGNFPGRFSGRQFSNSRSEMNVSTLELGDSALYLCASRLWTGENNEQFFGPGTRLTVL.

V gene TRBV4-2 combines with J gene TRBJ2-3, with a possible D match to TRBD2 (7 bases). V lost 0 bases and J 0 bases, leaving 16 bases between the germline ends. From germline, CDR1 is LGHNA and CDR2 YNFKEQ. CDR3 size: 18 residues. CDR3 sequence (DNA): TGTGCCAGCAGCCAAGATTTGGCGGGGGCCGACAGCACAGATACGCAGTATTTT. This encodes CASSQDLAGADSTDTQYF.

This clonotype was observed many times. This chain uses TRBV7-8 with TRBJ2-5; possibly TRBD2 for D (6 bases). The V gene lost 3 bases and the J gene lost 5 bases, with 10 bases spanning the gap. This CDR3 comprises 13 residues. Germline CDR1 and CDR2: SGHVS and FQNEAQ. In nucleotides, the CDR3 is TGTGCCAGCAGCTTGCTCCGGGGGGAGACCCAGTACTTC. Protein product: CASSLLRGETQYF.

This clonotype occurred a few times. This chain joins TRBV5-1 and TRBJ2-3; D is possibly TRBD1 or TRBD2 (5 bases each). Trimming shortened V by 5 bases and J by 0 bases, and 13 bases separated the two germline ends. Germline V gene sequence: CDR1 SGHRS, CDR2 YFSETQ. This CDR3 is 15 amino acids long. The CDR3 loop is CASRLGTSSTDTQYF. For the CDR3, the DNA is TGCGCCAGCAGACTTGGGACGTCCAGCACAGATACGCAGTATTTT.

This clonotype was counted only a few times. The chain links TRBV6-1 to TRBJ1-6; 10 nucleotides line up with TRBD1. The germline CDR1 and CDR2 sequences are MNHNS and SASEGT. V trimming: 7 bases; J trimming: 10 bases; junction bases outside the gene matches: 7. CDR3 length: 14 residues. The CDR3 region is CASTRVDRGSPLHF. The CDR3 DNA reads as TGTGCCAGCACCAGGGTGGACAGGGGGTCACCCCTCCACTTT.

V usage is TRBV5-1 and J usage is TRBJ2-4; no clear D gene. CDR1 is SGHRS and CDR2 is YFSETQ in the germline V gene. The CDR3 sequence is 13 residues long. Trimming left V 2 bases short and J 4 bases short, with 7 bases between. CDR3 sequence (DNA): TGCGCCAGCAGCTTCTGGCCGAAAAACATTCAGTACTTC. It translates to CASSFWPKNIQYF.

This clonotype was detected only a few times. V usage is TRBV7-2 and J usage is TRBJ2-5; no clear D gene. The V gene lost 2 bases and the J gene lost 4 bases, with 8 bases spanning the gap. CDR1 SGHTA and CDR2 FQGNSA come from the germline V gene. The CDR3 is 13 residues long. The CDR3 protein is CASSLYRLETQYF. The DNA for the CDR3 is TGTGCCAGCAGCTTATACCGGTTAGAGACCCAGTACTTC.

This sequence joins TRBV5-1 and TRBJ2-2; 7 nucleotides match TRBD2. The V gene's germline CDR1 is SGHRS and CDR2 YFSETQ. J gave up 5 bases and V 4 bases, and 8 bases lay outside the gene matches. There are 15 residues in the CDR3. The CDR3 sequence is CASSPLAAGTGELFF. The CDR3 nucleotides are TGCGCCAGCAGCCCCCTAGCGGCAGGGACCGGGGAGCTGTTTTTT. Looking up the rest from reference TRBV5-1 and TRBJ2-2 gives the full variable domain: KAGVTQTPRYLIKTRGQQVTLSCSPISGHRSVSWYQQTPGQGLQFLFEYFSETQRNKGNFPGRFSGRQFSNSRSEMNVSTLELGDSALYLCASSPLAAGTGELFFGEGSRLTVL.

This rearrangement joins TRBV4-3 to TRBJ2-7, with 9 bases fitting TRBD1. Germline V gene data show CDR1 as LGHNA and CDR2 as YSLEER. The CDR3 sequence is 16 residues long. The trim removed 0 bases at V and 7 bases at J, leaving 10 bases unmatched. For the CDR3, the DNA is TGCGCCAGCAGCCAAGAACTAGGAACAGGGGGCAGTGAGCAGTACTTC. It codes for CASSQELGTGGSEQYF.

The V call is TRBV7-9, the J call TRBJ2-7; 8 nucleotides agree with TRBD1. Germline V gives CDR1 SEHNR, CDR2 FQNEAQ (reference sequence). With 8 bases clipped from V and 3 bases from J, the junction kept 9 bases outside the gene matches. There are 14 residues in the CDR3. Here the CDR3 DNA reads TGTGCCAGCGCGGCAGGGGGCAAAGTCTACGAGCAGTACTTC. Protein product: CASAAGGKVYEQYF.